The 10 T cell receptor beta chains listed next were all sequenced from one sample in a study of tumor-infiltrating lymphocytes in primary liver carcinoma. Making TCR beta cDNA involved around 500 ng total RNA and a constant-region primer. Three-round nested multiplex PCR performed with slightly modified ARM-PCR produced the TCR beta libraries. Rounds one and two of PCR, each of 9 to 11 cycles, were primed with TRBV1-TRBV30 forward primers and a C-beta reverse primer. TCRdb called the multiplex PCR reads again in MiXCR, with one record for every CDR3 protein. Of 300,000 to 400,000 distinct CDR3 sequences in the sample, 65% were seen once. Unsorted whole blood supplied the RNA, and germline DNA was extracted too. Sequenced input: peripheral blood. Receptors originate from a man aged 35-49 years with primary liver carcinoma and hepatitis B virus infection.

This rearrangement joins TRBV11-2 to TRBJ1-1; D may be TRBD1 (6 bases). The CDR3 is made up of 12 amino acids. Germline-derived CDR1 and CDR2 are SGHAT and FQNNGV. V lost 9 bases to trimming and J lost 7 bases, with 15 bases between them. CDR3 in amino acids: CARSLQGNEAFF. The CDR3 bases are TGTGCCAGGAGCCTCCAGGGGAATGAAGCTTTCTTT.

Notes on this clonotype: A much larger clonotype is one base distant, so this may be a read error. Likely a read error: the CDR3 ends without its conserved phenylalanine or tryptophan. The genes are TRBV6-2 or TRBV6-3 and TRBJ1-2; 7 bases line up with TRBD1. CDR3 size: 13 residues. V gave up 6 bases and J gave up 2 bases; unmatched junction bases: 3. Per germline, CDR1 MNHEY and CDR2 SVGEGT. The CDR3 DNA reads TGTGCCAGCAGCCCGGACAGGAACTATGGCTACACCCTC. This codes for CASSPDRNYGYTL.

The chain uses TRBV11-2 and TRBJ2-7; the D gene is possibly TRBD1 (5 bases). Germline CDR1 SGHAT, CDR2 FQNNGV. Trimming removed 6 bases at V and 5 bases at J, with 14 bases between. The CDR3 is made up of 13 amino acids. The CDR3 here is CASSLPRGDEQYF. CDR3 coding DNA: TGTGCCAGCAGTTTACCAAGGGGTGACGAGCAGTACTTC.

This clonotype showed up just a few times. The junction shows a germline mismatch at one end, possibly a read error. The chain recombines TRBV29-1 with TRBJ2-1; either TRBD1 or TRBD2 may fit D (5 bases each). CDR1 is SQVTM, CDR2 ANQGSEA, per germline. CDR3 length: 17 amino acids. The CDR3 coding sequence is TGTAGCGTAACCACCGCAGGGTGTCGAATCATATTCAGGGAGCAGTTCTTC. This gives the protein CSVTTAGCRIIFREQFF.

The chain recombines TRBV28 with TRBJ1-2, with D perhaps TRBD1 (5 bases). There are 14 residues in the CDR3. Germline V gives CDR1 MDHEN, CDR2 SYDVKM. V was pared by 3 bases and J by 0 bases, with 8 bases between. This CDR3 is CASSFREANYGYTF. The CDR3, as DNA: TGTGCCAGCAGTTTCAGGGAAGCTAACTATGGCTACACCTTC.

This clonotype was seen a handful of times. The chain is built from TRBV6-1 and TRBJ2-3, with 12 nucleotides matching TRBD2. Trimming removed 2 bases from V and 0 bases from J; junction bases left unmatched: 18. Germline lookup yields CDR1 MNHNS and CDR2 SASEGT. The CDR3 runs to 22 residues. Written as DNA, the CDR3 is TGTGCCAGCAGTGAATACCCCGCGACTAGCGGGAGCGTCGGACCTAGCACAGATACGCAGTATTTT. This sequence encodes CASSEYPATSGSVGPSTDTQYF.

The sample holds one count of this clonotype. The missing conserved phenylalanine or tryptophan at the end of this CDR3 makes a read error likely. This sequence joins TRBV11-2 and TRBJ2-5; tentatively, D is TRBD1 (5 bases). Germline V lookup: CDR1 SGHAT, CDR2 FQNNGV. Deletions cut 8 bases from V and 3 bases from J, with 16 bases between. The CDR3 consists of 14 residues. CDR3 loop: CASGPRAWEETQYI. The DNA of the CDR3 is TGTGCCAGCGGCCCCAGGGCTTGGGAAGAGACCCAGTACATC.

As to this clonotype: A junction boundary mismatches the germline segment, possibly from a read error. The chain is built from TRBV4-1 and TRBJ2-6; no reliable D call. Germline CDR1 and CDR2: MGHRA and YSYEKL. The CDR3 consists of 22 residues. CDR3 nucleotide sequence: TGTGCCAGCAGCCAAGAAGGTTACGGCAGTTGGCTAATTCAATCTGGGGCCAACGTCCTGACTTTC. It yields the protein CASSQEGYGSWLIQSGANVLTF.

Of note for this clonotype: A much larger clone differs from this one at a single base, so this may be a read error. V and J are TRBV29-1 and TRBJ1-2; D gene uncertain. The germline V gene has CDR1 SQVTM and CDR2 ANQGSEA. The germline V and J ends were trimmed by 3 bases and 5 bases, with 19 bases remaining between them. CDR3 length: 15 residues. CDR3 sequence (DNA): TGCAGCGTTGAGTTAGCCCACCCGGGTGATTATGGCTACACCTTC. The encoded protein is CSVELAHPGDYGYTF. Filled out from reference TRBV29-1 and TRBJ1-2, the complete variable domain reads SAVISQKPSRDICQRGTSLTIQCQVDSQVTMMFWYRQQPGQSLTLIATANQGSEATYESGFVIDKFPISRPNLTFSTLTVSNMSPEDSSIYLCSVELAHPGDYGYTFGSGTRLTVV.

This clonotype appeared once. The conserved phenylalanine or tryptophan is not found at the CDR3 terminus, so this likely reflects a read error. This chain uses TRBV29-1 with TRBJ2-7; weak D call: TRBD1 (6 bases). CDR3 length: 13 residues. Germline V gene data show CDR1 as SQVTM and CDR2 as ANQGSEA. The CDR3 spells CSVNLQGSHEQYL. The CDR3 DNA sequence: TGCAGCGTGAACTTACAGGGCTCCCACGAGCAGTACCTC.